Here is one T cell receptor (beta chain) with its context. It has no known antigen specificity. No much larger clone is present one base from it, and per-base qualities are unavailable. Library method: the immunoSEQ multiplex PCR assay. The multiplex PCR relied on a mix of 60 forward primers for TCR Vbeta segments and 13 reverse primers for TCR Jbeta segments. A multiplex PCR assay on genomic DNA amplified the CDR3 region of rearranged TCR beta genes. The amplified TCR beta libraries were sequenced on the Illumina HiSeq System as 87-base-pair reads. Per the source publication's procedure: A later analysis counted tens of millions of unique TCR beta chains across the 650 to 700 repertoires, and roughly 10 million of these chains were shared by at least two donors. A nearest-neighbor algorithm error-corrected the raw reads and collapsed the reads into unique sequences, merging closely related sequences to remove PCR and sequencing errors. V, D and J gene segments were assigned by aligning CDR3 sequences to IMGT reference sequences. Each retained sequence needed at least a six-nucleotide match to both a V gene segment and a J gene segment. A rearrangement was called productive if the CDR3 had no stop codons and remained in frame with V and J, and every other rearrangement was called non-productive. Following IMGT convention, CDR3 was defined as the stretch from the second conserved V-encoded cysteine to the conserved J-encoded phenylalanine. The earlier analysis of more than 450 of the donors excluded sequences that lacked an unambiguous match to a single V gene segment. An earlier analysis of 450 to 650 of the donors called V segments functional above 56.7% productive rearrangements and segregating when the between-donor standard deviation exceeded 5%. To diagnose cytomegalovirus status from the catalog of TCR beta chain sequences, a statistical classification framework was built. In a later analysis, TCR nucleotide sequences were compared against IMGT/GENE-DB human TR gene sequences so that V and J genes could be assigned. In a later analysis, CDR3 sequences and most-parsimonious VDJ recombination scenarios were assigned using the TCRdist pipeline. In a later analysis, every TCR beta chain was defined by the combination of its CDR3 amino acid sequence and its V-gene family, and reads without a unique V-gene family were dropped. As a way to deal with suspected cross-contamination and a sequencing artifact, a later analysis dropped 450 to 600 nucleotide sequences that were highly shared and had low generation probability. A later analysis calculated a clonal expansion index for each public chain from normalized within-repertoire ranks of inferred template counts. In a later analysis, generation probabilities were computed with a VDJ recombination model fitted to out-of-frame rearrangements, and the resulting probabilities were checked against IGoR. In a later analysis, hypergeometric tests were used to score TCR-TCR, TCR-HLA and TCR-CMV co-occurrence, with a repertoire-size bias correction applied to TCR pairs. A later analysis estimated false discovery rates by permuting HLA or CMV assignments 20 times. In a later analysis, co-occurring TCRs were grouped with DBSCAN, and TCRdist sequence similarity was added when clustering was performed within HLA-allele-positive subsets. For co-occurrence clustering, repertoires with fewer than 30,000 or more than 120,000 public chains were excluded, along with five or six repertoires with anomalous nucleotide sharing. What TCRdb holds here is the immuneACCESS table cut down to in-frame rearrangements. Part of the clones is not present; checked against another copy, under half of the missing clones reflect an unresolved V gene, and the others are unexplained. The D gene and trimming were derived from the DNA, and the V and J assignments and clone size from that table. This sample gives roughly 110,000 clones in total; about 81% of them show up just once. Of the sample, around 2.7% falls within the top ten clones.

The data were taken from a study of cytomegalovirus exposure and HLA in healthy donors (dated by TCRdb to between 2016 and 2019). About the full investigation: An earlier analysis of 587 of the donors reported about 300 Gb of sequence data and 95 million to 130 million unique TCR beta sequences obtained from roughly 180 million T cells. Typing coverage differed by locus: A, B, C, DRB1 and DQB1 were typed in roughly 629-630 donors, DQA1 in about 500, DPA1 in 606, and DPB1 in roughly 450. Rather than using new phenotypic data, the later analysis identified candidate immune exposures from TCR beta sequences and from how often those sequences occurred across donors. Of the 350 to 450 genotyped donors, more than 75% were placed in the genetic ancestry cluster associated with self-reported Caucasian donors. Class I and class II HLA loci were covered by the typing at four-digit resolution. Because of strong linkage in the cohort, roughly five DR-DQ haplotypes were treated as single units for association and clustering. The study used immunosequencing to profile the T cell repertoires of 666 subjects and linked those repertoires to cytomegalovirus serostatus. Approximately 300 gigabases of sequencing data and 75 million to 85 million unique TCR sequences made up an early release that covered several hundred HLA-typed donors. The study was designed to test whether signatures of past pathogen exposure could be identified by cataloging public T cell receptors. Alongside the repertoire data, information on donor age, sex, ethnicity and CMV serostatus was compiled. An earlier analysis of around 580 of the donors used high-throughput TCR beta sequencing to judge whether each TCR beta V gene segment behaved as functional or pseudogenic. A separate validation cohort of roughly 130 different subjects was used in addition to the approximately 670-subject first cohort. Across some 400 genotyped donors of the cohort, an average of approximately 220,000 unique TCR beta nucleotide sequences per donor were sequenced, and about a sixth of those sequences were non-productive. High-throughput TCR immunosequencing, statistical association of individual TCRs with disease status, and machine learning were combined to predict cytomegalovirus infection status. A later analysis re-analyzed previously published TCR beta repertoires from 550 to 700 donors and added high-resolution HLA genotyping to study TCR occurrence patterns. Every discovery cohort repertoire had been produced on one sequencing platform. A later genetic analysis used genome-wide SNP genotypes for about three fifths of the 666 donors, treating that subset as a discovery cohort.

The cohort consisted of approximately 690 healthy bone marrow donors. At the time of sampling, all cohort members were nominally healthy, though unrecorded immune exposures were likely present. The donor was CMV seropositive and belonged to the group of about 290 seropositive cohort members. A peripheral blood sample was provided by each donor, and peripheral blood mononuclear cells were used for TCR beta sequencing. The Qiagen DNeasy Blood Extraction Kit was used to extract genomic DNA from the blood cell samples. General study outcomes and caveats: Compared with equally common non-associated chains, HLA-associated TCR beta chains in a later analysis were more clonally expanded and had lower generation probabilities. While some public TCRs were present in many individuals, most TCR sequences turned up only very rarely across donors. The presence/absence analyses assumed that sequencing depth was roughly uniform across donors, and that assumption may not be true. In an earlier analysis of approximately 590 of the donors, most TCR beta V segments appeared in productive rearrangements about 87% or about 30% of the time, broadly matching IMGT annotations. HLA typing was unavailable for some donors at each locus, so association tests used only the typed subset. In a later analysis, 16,951 TCR beta sequences were associated with specific HLA alleles at a false discovery rate of 0.05. In a later analysis, most CMV-associated TCR beta chains were found to appear HLA-restricted, with HLA associations seemingly driven largely by CMV exposure. Linkage disequilibrium might explain the correlated functional status among segregating V segments, but an unknown experimental factor could not be ruled out. In a later analysis, TCR association rates were found to vary across HLA loci, with the most associated TCRs seen for DRB1 alleles and the fewest for HLA-C alleles. Several of the top co-occurrence clusters appeared to be linked to parvovirus B19, influenza, CMV and Epstein-Barr virus, according to a later analysis. Three of the identified cytomegalovirus-associated TCR beta chains were confirmed in vitro to be specific for cytomegalovirus antigens. A further reported finding was that TCR beta sequences accurately predicted the HLA-A and HLA-B alleles for most subjects in the first cohort. The authors suggested that the approach could potentially be generalized to other disease states and immunological phenotypes. The classifier was reported to diagnose cytomegalovirus status with high specificity and sensitivity in both the original cohort and the validation cohort. Because the 87-base-pair reads could not distinguish some IMGT-functional V segments, including TRBV6-2 and TRBV6-3, those segments were excluded. A total of 150 to 200 TCR beta chains were listed by the study as associated with cytomegalovirus. Because counts were too low, roughly 17 rarely observed V segments, including chromosome 9 orphons, were left out of the earlier analysis of about 620 of the donors. The sequencing pipeline was judged likely to have produced a cluster of highly shared sequence variants as a technical artifact. Assigning TCR associations to individual alleles was difficult when HLA alleles, especially DR and DQ, strongly co-occurred. A later genetic analysis associated a missense DCLRE1C variant with V-gene and J-gene trimming of TCR beta chains, and an independent cohort replicated the association. Immune exposure information for the cohort was limited to CMV serostatus. In this cohort, only TCR beta chains were sequenced, and detectable features were limited by the absence of alpha or paired-chain data. In a later genetic analysis, fewer N-insertions in productive TCRs were reported among donors in an Asian-associated ancestry cluster than the roughly 710-donor mean.

There are 15 amino acids in the CDR3, from cysteine to phenylalanine inclusive. Just CDR3 DNA is preserved here, 45 bases in frame from base 1. V loses 4 bases, J loses 6 bases, and the germline ends lie 15 bases apart. For CDR1 and CDR2, the germline V gene lists KGHSH and LQKENI. The sequencing input was PBMCs. The V and J segments used are TRBV18 and TRBJ1-4, with a tentative D gene TRBD1 over 6 matching bases. This clonotype was obtained from a male donor in good health and CMV-seropositive. For the CDR3, the sequence is CASSRGAGADEKLFF. At the DNA level, the sequence is TGTGCCAGCTCACGGGGCGCAGGGGCAGATGAAAAACTGTTTTTT.